This T cell receptor beta chain was sequenced in a study of cytomegalovirus exposure and HLA in healthy donors. This CDR3 comprises 15 residues. Trimming took 6 bases from V and 5 from J, leaving 18 bases between them. The germline CDR1 and CDR2 sequences are MDHEN and SYDVKM. PCR amplification relied on 60 Vbeta primers (plus 13 Jbeta primers). Generated by immunoSEQ multiplex PCR, the TCRdb table keeps only in-frame clones and is missing some. The data hold some 130,000 clones, with more than 7.5% observed a single time. This chain links TRBV28 with TRBJ2-3; weak D call: TRBD2 (8 bases). Sequences were obtained from PBMCs. This clonotype originated in a man aged 50-60 years in good health and CMV-seronegative. This CDR3 reads CASSRGGQLGDTQYF. The DNA of the CDR3 is TGTGCCAGCAGCCGGGGGGGACAGTTAGGAGATACGCAGTATTTT. The variable domain in full, with the rest retrieved from reference TRBV28 and TRBJ2-3, is DVKVTQSSRYLVKRTGEKVFLECVQDMDHENMFWYRQDPGLGLRLIYFSYDVKMKEKGDIPEGYSVSREKKERFSLILESASTNQTSMYLCASSRGGQLGDTQYFGPGTRLTVL.